There are many counts of the clone carrying this T cell receptor (beta chain). Its antigen remains unidentified. This entry belongs to a study of glioma-infiltrating T cells. Points from the study as a whole: Very few CDR3 sequences were shared between tissue and blood. Non-neoplastic patients had below-expected tissue-blood divergence, while all gliomas exceeded expectation.

CDR1 is MNHEY and CDR2 is SVGEGT in the germline V gene. This CDR3 is 13 amino acids long. V was cut by 1 base and J by 6 bases, with 6 bases left in between. Using RNA template, CDR3s of TCR alpha and beta were amplified with iRepertoire arm-PCR. Input was about 85-450 ng of tissue mRNA or PBMC total RNA. From the multiplex PCR reads, TCRdb called clonotypes with MiXCR, one entry per CDR3 protein. The sample has about 93,000 distinct CDR3 sequences, around 37% seen once; the top ten hold around two fifths. Sequencing input: glioma tissue, nonneoplastic brain tissue, or PBMCs (not recorded which). The source of this sequence is a human donor with low-grade glioma or glioblastoma, undergoing nonglioma brain surgery, or in good health (not recorded which). The rearrangement joins TRBV6-2 or TRBV6-3 to TRBJ2-2; unclear D gene. CDR3 coding DNA: TGTGCCAGCAGTTACTTACAGTCCGGGGAGCTGTTTTTT. Its translation is CASSYLQSGELFF.